This T cell receptor beta chain derives from a study of blood T cell repertoires in COVID-19. In the study overall: Whether acute or convalescent, the COVID-19 samples came from the United States, Italy and Spain.

Trimming pared 5 bases from V and 1 base from J, leaving 12 bases between. CDR1 is SNHLY and CDR2 is FYNNEI in the germline V gene. This CDR3 is built from 15 residues. The assay was immunoSEQ multiplex PCR, and TCRdb's table has in-frame clones only and misses some. Among hundreds of thousands of clones listed, 85% to 90% were seen once. The participants were between about 18 and 100 years old and came from about two dozen US areas. Which cohort a participant joined came from the clinical history participants gave. This chain links TRBV2 with TRBJ1-5; tentatively, D is TRBD1 (6 bases). Sequencing was done on a sample of PBMCs or T cells enriched from blood (not recorded which). The sequence derives from a woman younger than 35 with acute COVID-19. CDR3 DNA sequence: TGTGCCAGCAGTCCACAGGGTCCGAGCAATCAGCCCCAGCATTTT. Residues: CASSPQGPSNQPQHF.